These 19 T cell receptor beta chains were sequenced from one sample in a study of technical replicates of blood from a few donors (TCRdb year 2017). Libraries came from the immunoSEQ multiplex PCR assay. TCRdb carries this immuneACCESS record with in-frame sequences only. Its versions omit some clonotypes, under half of them owing to an unresolved V gene in the studies checked, with the rest unexplained. In all, the sample holds roughly 13,000 clones, and roughly 80% of those were seen once. Jointly, the top ten make up more than 10% of the sample. The sequenced sample was PBMCs. The receptor set was obtained from a human donor in good health.

This chain uses TRBV7-2 with TRBJ2-5, with TRBD2 matching over 12 bases. This CDR3 comprises 16 residues. The germline CDR1 and CDR2 sequences are SGHTA and FQGNSA. The V segment lost 3 bases and the J segment 3 bases; nucleotides outside the gene matches: 5. The CDR3 region is CASSFQRLAGEETQYF. The CDR3, as DNA: TGTGCCAGCAGCTTCCAGCGACTAGCGGGGGAAGAGACCCAGTACTTC.

The chain employs TRBV6-1 and TRBJ2-7; maybe TRBD1 (5 bases). V shed 4 bases and J shed 5 bases, with 6 bases lying between them. The CDR3 sequence is 11 residues long. Germline loops: CDR1 MNHNS, CDR2 SASEGT. DNA of the CDR3: TGTGCCAGCAGTGGGGGCCACGAGCAGTACTTC. It yields the protein CASSGGHEQYF.

The V gene is TRBV7-2, the J gene TRBJ2-1; 7 bases agree with TRBD2. V was pared by 6 bases and J by 2 bases, with 7 bases of the junction left unmatched. Germline V lookup: CDR1 SGHTA, CDR2 FQGNSA. CDR3 size: 15 residues. In DNA form, the CDR3 reads TGTGCCAGCAGGCCCCGCGGGAGCCCCTACAATGAGCAGTTCTTC. Amino acids: CASRPRGSPYNEQFF.

The CDR3 region has the DNA TGTGCCAGCAGCTTGGGACTAGCGGGAGGAGGTGGAGAGACCCAGTACTTC. Translation gives CASSLGLAGGGGETQYF. The gene calls are TRBV5-4 and TRBJ2-5; 13 nucleotides match TRBD2. CDR3 length: 17 amino acids. The germline V gene encodes CDR1 SGHNT and CDR2 YYREEE (reference sequence). Trimming removed 0 bases from V and 4 bases from J; junction bases left unmatched: 6.

The gene calls are TRBV18 and TRBJ1-3, with 8 bases lining up with TRBD1. The V gene end was trimmed by 4 bases and the J gene end by 8 bases; junction bases not matched to a gene: 10. This CDR3 contains 15 residues. Looked up from germline, CDR1 is KGHSH and CDR2 is LQKENI. The CDR3, as DNA: TGTGCCAGCTCACTCGGACAGGGAAGGCTCTACACCATATATTTT. Protein: CASSLGQGRLYTIYF. Looking up the rest from reference TRBV18 and TRBJ1-3 gives the full variable domain: NAGVMQNPRHLVRRRGQEARLRCSPMKGHSHVYWYRQLPEEGLKFMVYLQKENIIDESGMPKERFSAEFPKEGPSILRIQQVVRGDSAAYFCASSLGQGRLYTIYFGEGSWLTVV.

The J gene is TRBJ2-7, the V gene TRBV5-1, with TRBD1 matching 10 bases. The CDR3 sequence is 16 residues long. CDR1 is SGHRS and CDR2 is YFSETQ in the germline V gene. V lost 1 base, J lost 5 bases, and 9 bases stayed unmatched. CDR3 DNA: TGCGCCAGCAGCTTGTCTGGGGACAGGGGTCTCGACGAGCAGTACTTC. It yields the protein CASSLSGDRGLDEQYF.

This clone appeared once. V gene TRBV5-1 combines with J gene TRBJ2-5, with 7 positions matching TRBD1. This CDR3 comprises 15 residues. Germline V CDR1 and CDR2: SGHRS, YFSETQ. Trimming took 0 bases from V and 2 from J; bases not matched to a gene: 4. CDR3 protein: CASSLAGGPQETQYF. The CDR3 region has the DNA TGCGCCAGCAGCTTGGCAGGGGGACCGCAAGAGACCCAGTACTTC.

The chain employs TRBV27 and TRBJ2-7; TRBD2 matches at 9 bases. Germline CDR1 is MNHEY and CDR2 is SMNVEV (reference sequence). There are 14 residues in the CDR3. V trimming: 7 bases; J trimming: 2 bases; junction bases outside the gene matches: 6. CDR3 loop: CASTRTSDTYEQYF. CDR3 bases: TGTGCCAGCACCCGGACTAGCGACACCTACGAGCAGTACTTC.

The chain carries TRBV6-6 and TRBJ2-7, with D possibly TRBD2 on 5 matching bases. V lost 6 bases and J lost 2, with 11 bases in between. The germline V gene encodes CDR1 MNHNY and CDR2 SVGAGI (reference sequence). CDR3 length equals 13 residues. The CDR3 sequence: CASSSDGTYEQYF. The CDR3 DNA reads as TGTGCCAGCAGCTCCGACGGGACCTACGAGCAGTACTTC.

The chain recombines TRBV7-8 with TRBJ2-7; 7 bases are shared with TRBD1. The CDR3 contains 12 residues. The germline CDR1 and CDR2 sequences are SGHVS and FQNEAQ. J gave up 6 bases and V 6 bases, and 5 bases lay outside the gene matches. The CDR3 DNA sequence: TGTGCCAGCAGAGGAAGGGGGCCCGAGCAGTACTTC. Its translation is CASRGRGPEQYF.

V usage is TRBV7-2 and J usage is TRBJ1-2; tentative D call: TRBD1 (6 bases). The V gene lost 3 bases and the J gene lost 8 bases, with 13 bases spanning the gap. The CDR3 has 13 residues. Per germline, CDR1 SGHTA and CDR2 FQGNSA. The CDR3, as DNA: TGTGCCAGCAGCTTTAGCAGGGGAAGCGGCTACACCTTC. Residues: CASSFSRGSGYTF.

The chain uses TRBV11-2 and TRBJ1-2; TRBD1 agrees at 8 bases. This CDR3 has 13 amino acids. Losses at the gene ends were 1 base for V and 7 bases for J; bases not matched to a gene: 2. CDR1 and CDR2 (germline): SGHAT, FQNNGV. The CDR3 is CASSLGTGSGYTF. The CDR3, as DNA: TGTGCCAGCAGCTTAGGGACAGGGTCTGGCTACACCTTC.

The rearrangement links TRBV9 to TRBJ2-7; D may be TRBD2 (6 bases). Germline V gene data show CDR1 as SGDLS and CDR2 as YYNGEE. There are 12 residues in the CDR3. V was clipped by 3 bases and J by 5 bases, with 9 bases between them. The DNA of the CDR3 is TGTGCCAGCAGCGCCGGGACTCACGAGCAGTACTTC. This gives the protein CASSAGTHEQYF.

CDR3 sequence reads: CASWGQGEEETQYF. The CDR3 bases are TGCGCCAGCTGGGGACAGGGGGAAGAGGAGACCCAGTACTTC. The chain is built from TRBV10-2 and TRBJ2-5; 11 positions match TRBD1. The CDR3 has 14 amino acids. Germline CDR1 is WSHSY and CDR2 is SAAADI. The V gene end was trimmed by 8 bases and the J gene end by 5 bases; junction bases not matched to a gene: 7.

This clone has just a few counts. The chain uses TRBV29-1 and TRBJ1-1, with D possibly being TRBD1 (6 bases). Trimming left V 4 bases short and J 0 bases short, with 12 bases between. Germline loops: CDR1 SQVTM, CDR2 ANQGSEA. This CDR3 is 14 amino acids long. CDR3 region: CSVVGQIMNTEAFF. The CDR3, as DNA: TGCAGCGTTGTCGGACAGATTATGAACACTGAAGCTTTCTTT.

This chain connects TRBV28 to TRBJ1-2; 7 nucleotides line up with TRBD1. J gave up 5 bases and V 5 bases, and 17 bases lay outside the gene matches. The CDR3 sequence is 17 residues long. Germline V gives CDR1 MDHEN, CDR2 SYDVKM. CDR3 residues: CASSGPEGAPLGYGYTF. CDR3 sequence (DNA): TGTGCCAGCAGTGGGCCGGAGGGGGCTCCCTTGGGGTATGGCTACACCTTC.

This chain connects TRBV18 to TRBJ1-1; TRBD1 matches at 7 bases. The CDR3 extends over 17 amino acids. J was trimmed by 7 bases and V by 6 bases; bases with no gene match: 20. CDR1 is KGHSH and CDR2 is LQKENI in the germline V gene. In nucleotides, the CDR3 is TGTGCCAGCTCGCGACTGGGAGGCAGGGGGTCTGGGGATGAAGCTTTCTTT. Encoded protein: CASSRLGGRGSGDEAFF.

The chain combines TRBV5-1 with TRBJ1-4, with TRBD1 as a possible D gene (5 bases). The CDR3 loop spans 15 amino acids. CDR1 and CDR2 (germline): SGHRS, YFSETQ. The ends were cut back, 0 bases at V and 7 bases at J, with 13 bases in the middle. CDR3: CASSLGIQETEKLFF. In DNA, the CDR3 is TGCGCCAGCAGCTTGGGGATACAGGAGACTGAAAAACTGTTTTTT.

This clone was picked up one time. The chain has TRBV29-1 and TRBJ2-5; 8 nucleotides align to TRBD1. Germline V gene lookup returns CDR1 SQVTM and CDR2 ANQGSEA. V was clipped by 7 bases and J by 10 bases; unmatched bases: 14. The length of the CDR3 is 13 residues. The CDR3 bases are TGCAGCGGTAAGGACAGGGCCGATGGGGGCCAGTACTTC. Translating gives CSGKDRADGGQYF. Variable domain in full (rest from reference TRBV29-1 and TRBJ2-5): SAVISQKPSRDICQRGTSLTIQCQVDSQVTMMFWYRQQPGQSLTLIATANQGSEATYESGFVIDKFPISRPNLTFSTLTVSNMSPEDSSIYLCSGKDRADGGQYFGPGTRLLVL.